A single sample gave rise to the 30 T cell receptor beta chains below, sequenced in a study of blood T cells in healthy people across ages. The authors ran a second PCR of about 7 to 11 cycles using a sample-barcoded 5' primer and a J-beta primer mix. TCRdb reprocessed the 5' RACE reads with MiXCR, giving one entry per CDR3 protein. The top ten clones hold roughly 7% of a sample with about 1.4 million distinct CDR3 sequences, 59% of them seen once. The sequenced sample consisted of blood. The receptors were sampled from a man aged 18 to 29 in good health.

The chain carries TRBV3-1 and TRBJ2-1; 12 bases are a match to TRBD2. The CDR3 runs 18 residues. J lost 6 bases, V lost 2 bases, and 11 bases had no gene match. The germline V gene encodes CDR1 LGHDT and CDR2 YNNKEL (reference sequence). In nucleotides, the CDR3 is TGTGCCAGCAGCCAACCCTTAGGACCTAGCGGGAGGGTCAATGAGCAGTTCTTC. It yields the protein CASSQPLGPSGRVNEQFF.

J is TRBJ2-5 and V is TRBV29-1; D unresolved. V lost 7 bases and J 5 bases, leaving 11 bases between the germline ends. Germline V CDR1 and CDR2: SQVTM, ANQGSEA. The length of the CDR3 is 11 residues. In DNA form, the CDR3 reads TGCAGCGATTCAGTGGAGGAGACCCAGTACTTC. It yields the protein CSDSVEETQYF.

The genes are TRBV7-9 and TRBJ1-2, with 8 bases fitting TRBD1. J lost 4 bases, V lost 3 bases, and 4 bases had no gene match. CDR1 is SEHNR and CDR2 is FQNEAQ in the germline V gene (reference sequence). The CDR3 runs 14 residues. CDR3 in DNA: TGTGCCAGCAGCTTCGGACAGGGCTCCTATGGCTACACCTTC. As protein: CASSFGQGSYGYTF. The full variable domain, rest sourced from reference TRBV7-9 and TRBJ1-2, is DTGVSQNPRHKITKRGQNVTFRCDPISEHNRLYWYRQTLGQGPEFLTYFQNEAQLEKSRLLSDRFSAERPKGSFSTLEIQRTEQGDSAMYLCASSFGQGSYGYTFGSGTRLTVV.

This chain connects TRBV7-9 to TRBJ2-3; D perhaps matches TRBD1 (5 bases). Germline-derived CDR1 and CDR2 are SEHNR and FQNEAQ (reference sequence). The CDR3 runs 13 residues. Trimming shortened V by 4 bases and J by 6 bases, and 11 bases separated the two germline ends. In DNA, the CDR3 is TGTGCCAGCAGCTACAATACAGGCGATACGCAGTATTTT. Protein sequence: CASSYNTGDTQYF.

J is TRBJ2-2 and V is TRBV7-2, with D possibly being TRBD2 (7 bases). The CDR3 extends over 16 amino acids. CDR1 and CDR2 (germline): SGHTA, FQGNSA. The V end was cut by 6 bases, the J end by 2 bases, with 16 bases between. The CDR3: CASRLMAGANTGELFF. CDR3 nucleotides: TGTGCCAGCAGATTAATGGCGGGGGCTAACACCGGGGAGCTGTTTTTT.

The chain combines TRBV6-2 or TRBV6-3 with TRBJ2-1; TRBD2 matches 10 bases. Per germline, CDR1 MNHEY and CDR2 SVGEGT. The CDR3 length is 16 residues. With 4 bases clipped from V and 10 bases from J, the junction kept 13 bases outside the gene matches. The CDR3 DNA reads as TGTGCCAGCAGTTTCCTAGCGGGGGCGTCGGGGGGGGAGCAGTTCTTC. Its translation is CASSFLAGASGGEQFF.

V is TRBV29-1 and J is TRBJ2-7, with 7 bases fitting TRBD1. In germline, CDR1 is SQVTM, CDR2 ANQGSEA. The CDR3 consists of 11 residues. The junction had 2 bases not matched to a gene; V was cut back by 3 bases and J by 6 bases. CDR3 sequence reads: CSVDYRGEQYF. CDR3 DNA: TGCAGCGTTGATTACAGGGGCGAGCAGTACTTC.

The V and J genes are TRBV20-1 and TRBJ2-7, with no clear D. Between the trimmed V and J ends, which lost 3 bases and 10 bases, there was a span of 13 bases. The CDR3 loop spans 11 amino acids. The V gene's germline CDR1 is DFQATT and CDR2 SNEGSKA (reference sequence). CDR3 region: CSASVVVGQYF. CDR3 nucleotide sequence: TGCAGTGCTAGCGTCGTGGTGGGTCAGTACTTC.

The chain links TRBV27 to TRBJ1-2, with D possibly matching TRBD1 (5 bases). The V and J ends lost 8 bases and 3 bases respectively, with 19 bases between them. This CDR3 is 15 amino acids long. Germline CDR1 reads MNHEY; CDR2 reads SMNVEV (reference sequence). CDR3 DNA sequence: TGTGCCAGCGTTGCCCGCCCGGGGGACGACTATGGCTACACCTTC. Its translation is CASVARPGDDYGYTF.

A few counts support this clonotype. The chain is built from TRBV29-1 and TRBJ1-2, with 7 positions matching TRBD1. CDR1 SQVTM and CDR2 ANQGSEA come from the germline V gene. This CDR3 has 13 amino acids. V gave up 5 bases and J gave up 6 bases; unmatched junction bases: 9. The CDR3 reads CSVYRDSGDGYTF. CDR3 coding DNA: TGCAGCGTTTACCGGGACAGTGGAGATGGCTACACCTTC.

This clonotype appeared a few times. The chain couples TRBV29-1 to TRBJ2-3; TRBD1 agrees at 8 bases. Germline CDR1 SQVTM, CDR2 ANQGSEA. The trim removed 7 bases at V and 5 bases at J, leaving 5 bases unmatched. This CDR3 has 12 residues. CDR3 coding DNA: TGCAGCGGGACAGGACAGGGAGATACGCAGTATTTT. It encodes CSGTGQGDTQYF.

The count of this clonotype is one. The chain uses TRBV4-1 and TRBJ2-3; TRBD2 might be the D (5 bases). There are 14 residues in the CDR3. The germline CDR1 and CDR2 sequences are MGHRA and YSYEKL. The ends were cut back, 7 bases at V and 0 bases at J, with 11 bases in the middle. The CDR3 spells CASTEGSSTDTQYF. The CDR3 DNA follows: TGCGCCAGCACAGAGGGTTCAAGCACAGATACGCAGTATTTT.

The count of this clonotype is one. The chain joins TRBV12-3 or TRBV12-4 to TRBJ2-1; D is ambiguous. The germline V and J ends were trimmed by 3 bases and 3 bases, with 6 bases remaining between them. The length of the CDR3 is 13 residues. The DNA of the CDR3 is TGTGCCAGCAGTTTCGCCAACTACAATGAGCAGTTCTTC. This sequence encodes CASSFANYNEQFF.

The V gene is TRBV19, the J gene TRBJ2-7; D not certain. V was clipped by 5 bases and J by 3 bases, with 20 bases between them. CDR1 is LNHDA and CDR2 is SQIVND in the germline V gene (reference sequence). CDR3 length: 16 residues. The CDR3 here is CASSPAAASVYYEQYF. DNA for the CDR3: TGTGCCAGTAGTCCCGCGGCGGCCAGCGTATACTACGAGCAGTACTTC.

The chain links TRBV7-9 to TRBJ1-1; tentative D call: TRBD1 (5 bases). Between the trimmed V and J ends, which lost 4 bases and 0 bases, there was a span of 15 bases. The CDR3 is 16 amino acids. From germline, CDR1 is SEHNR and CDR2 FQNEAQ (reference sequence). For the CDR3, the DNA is TGTGCCAGCAGCTCCAACCATAACAGGTTGAACACTGAAGCTTTCTTT. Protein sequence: CASSSNHNRLNTEAFF.

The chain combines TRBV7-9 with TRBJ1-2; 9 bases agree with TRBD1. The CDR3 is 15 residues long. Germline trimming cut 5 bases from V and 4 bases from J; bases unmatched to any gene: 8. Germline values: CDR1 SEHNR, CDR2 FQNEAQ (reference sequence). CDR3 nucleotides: TGTGCCAGCAGCGCCACCGGGACAGGGTCCTATGGCTACACCTTC. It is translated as CASSATGTGSYGYTF.

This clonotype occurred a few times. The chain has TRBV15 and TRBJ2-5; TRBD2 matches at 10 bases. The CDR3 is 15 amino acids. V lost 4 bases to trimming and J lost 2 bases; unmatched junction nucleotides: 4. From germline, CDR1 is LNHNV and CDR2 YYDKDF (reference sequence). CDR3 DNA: TGTGCCACCAGCAAGATAGCGGGAGGTCAAGAGACCCAGTACTTC. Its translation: CATSKIAGGQETQYF.

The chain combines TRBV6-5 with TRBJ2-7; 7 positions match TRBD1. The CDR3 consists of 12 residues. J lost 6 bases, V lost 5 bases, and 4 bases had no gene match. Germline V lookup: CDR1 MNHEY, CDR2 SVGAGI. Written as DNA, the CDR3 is TGTGCCAGCAGTGCGACAGGGATCGAGCAGTACTTC. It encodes CASSATGIEQYF.

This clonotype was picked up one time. CDR3 protein: CASRGRENSPLHF. CDR3 bases: TGTGCCAGCAGGGGACGGGAAAATTCACCCCTCCACTTT. The chain combines TRBV2 with TRBJ1-6; D perhaps matches TRBD1 (5 bases). The germline gives CDR1 SNHLY, CDR2 FYNNEI. This CDR3 has 13 amino acids. V lost 6 bases and J 7 bases, leaving 10 bases between the germline ends.

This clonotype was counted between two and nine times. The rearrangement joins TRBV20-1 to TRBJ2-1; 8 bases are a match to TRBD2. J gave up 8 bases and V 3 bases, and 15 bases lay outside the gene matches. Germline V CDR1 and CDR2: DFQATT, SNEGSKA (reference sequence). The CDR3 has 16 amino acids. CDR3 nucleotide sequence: TGCAGTGCTAGGCCCATGACGACTAGCGTGATCGATGAGCAGTTCTTC. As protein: CSARPMTTSVIDEQFF.

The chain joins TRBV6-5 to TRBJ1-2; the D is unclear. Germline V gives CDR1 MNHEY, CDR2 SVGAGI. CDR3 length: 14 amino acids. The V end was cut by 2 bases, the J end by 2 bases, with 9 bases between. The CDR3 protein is CASSYNGLNYGYTF. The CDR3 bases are TGTGCCAGCAGTTACAACGGACTGAACTATGGCTACACCTTC.

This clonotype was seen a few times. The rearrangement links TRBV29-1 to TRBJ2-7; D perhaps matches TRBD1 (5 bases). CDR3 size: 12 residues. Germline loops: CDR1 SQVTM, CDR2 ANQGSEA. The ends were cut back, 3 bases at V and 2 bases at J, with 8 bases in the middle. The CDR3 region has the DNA TGCAGCGTTGAGGCAGGGACCTACGAGCAGTACTTC. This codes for CSVEAGTYEQYF.

CDR3 sequence reads: CSVRNPYNEQFF. The CDR3 nucleotides are TGCAGCGTCCGAAATCCGTACAATGAGCAGTTCTTC. The chain links TRBV29-1 to TRBJ2-1; D is undetermined. Germline V gene lookup returns CDR1 SQVTM and CDR2 ANQGSEA. There are 12 residues in the CDR3. V shed 6 bases and J shed 4 bases, with 10 bases lying between them.

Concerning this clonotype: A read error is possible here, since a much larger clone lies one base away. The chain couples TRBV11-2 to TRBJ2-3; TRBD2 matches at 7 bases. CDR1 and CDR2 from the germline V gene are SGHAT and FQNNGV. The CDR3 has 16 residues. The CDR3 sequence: CASSFGGVPSTDAQYF. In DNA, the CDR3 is TGTGCCAGCAGCTTTGGGGGGGTCCCCTCCACAGATGCGCAGTATTTT.

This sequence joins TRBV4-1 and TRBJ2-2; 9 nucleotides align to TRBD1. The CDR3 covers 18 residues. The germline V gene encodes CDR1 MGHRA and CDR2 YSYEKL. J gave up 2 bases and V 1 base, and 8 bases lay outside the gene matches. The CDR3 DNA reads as TGCGCCAGCAGCCAAGTGTGGCCGGGACAGGGAAACACCGGGGAGCTGTTTTTT. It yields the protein CASSQVWPGQGNTGELFF.

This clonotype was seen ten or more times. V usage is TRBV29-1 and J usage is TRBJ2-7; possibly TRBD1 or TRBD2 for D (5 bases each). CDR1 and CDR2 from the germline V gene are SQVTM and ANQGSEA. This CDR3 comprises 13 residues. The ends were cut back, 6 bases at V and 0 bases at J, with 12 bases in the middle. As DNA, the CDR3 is TGCAGCGTCCGCAGGGAGAGCTCCTACGAGCAGTACTTC. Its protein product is CSVRRESSYEQYF.

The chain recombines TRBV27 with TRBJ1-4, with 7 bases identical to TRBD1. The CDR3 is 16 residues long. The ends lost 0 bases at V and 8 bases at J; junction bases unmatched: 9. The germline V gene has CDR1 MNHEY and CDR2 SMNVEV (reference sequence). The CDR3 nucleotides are TGTGCCAGCAGTTTATCCCCGGACAGGTCGCGGGAAAAACTGTTTTTT. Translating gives CASSLSPDRSREKLFF.

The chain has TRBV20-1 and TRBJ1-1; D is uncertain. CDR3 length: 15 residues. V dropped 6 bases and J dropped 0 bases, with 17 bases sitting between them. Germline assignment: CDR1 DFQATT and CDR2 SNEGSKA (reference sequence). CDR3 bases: TGCAGTGCCCCAACAGCGGGAGGGATGAACACTGAAGCTTTCTTT. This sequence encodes CSAPTAGGMNTEAFF.

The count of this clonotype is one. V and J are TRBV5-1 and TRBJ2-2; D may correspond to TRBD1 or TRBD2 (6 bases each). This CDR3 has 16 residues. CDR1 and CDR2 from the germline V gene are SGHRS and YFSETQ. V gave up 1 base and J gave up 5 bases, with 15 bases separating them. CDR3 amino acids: CASSLYGRGGTGELFF. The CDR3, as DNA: TGCGCCAGCAGCTTGTATGGCAGGGGAGGTACCGGGGAGCTGTTTTTT.

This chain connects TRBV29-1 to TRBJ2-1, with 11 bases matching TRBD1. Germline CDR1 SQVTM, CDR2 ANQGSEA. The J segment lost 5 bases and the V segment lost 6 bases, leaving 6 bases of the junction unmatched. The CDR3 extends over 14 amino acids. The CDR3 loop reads CSVVPDRGHNEQFF. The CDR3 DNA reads TGCAGCGTCGTTCCGGACAGGGGGCACAATGAGCAGTTCTTC.